The 24 T cell receptor beta chains presented below share a single source sample, sequenced in a study of shared clonotypes between healthy human individuals. Sequencing was performed with immunoSEQ multiplex PCR; in TCRdb, only in-frame clones are kept and a portion is missing. The sample has over a million clones, approximately 72% seen once. The sample taken for sequencing was memory CD4+ T cells sorted from blood. The subset: CD45RA-negative fraction. These receptors all stem from a man in his late teens or twenties in good health.

J is TRBJ2-3 and V is TRBV7-8; 7 bases are a match to TRBD2. This CDR3 spans 14 amino acids. CDR1 is SGHVS, CDR2 FQNEAQ, per germline. V shed 7 bases and J 1 base; nucleotides not matched to a gene: 5. CDR3 coding DNA: TGTGCCAGCATCCCTCGGGGGGGCACAGATACGCAGTATTTT. Protein: CASIPRGGTDTQYF.

The chain recombines TRBV7-2 with TRBJ2-4; D is ambiguous. This CDR3 contains 15 residues. V lost 5 bases and J lost 6, with 17 bases in between. CDR1 is SGHTA and CDR2 is FQGNSA in the germline V gene. This CDR3 is CASSPTWESRNIQYF. Written as DNA, the CDR3 is TGTGCCAGCAGCCCCACGTGGGAATCGCGAAACATTCAGTACTTC.

This sequence joins TRBV5-6 and TRBJ2-7; no firm D call. The CDR3 is 17 amino acids. V lost 4 bases, J lost 0 bases, and 20 bases lay in between. Germline V CDR1 and CDR2: SGHDT, YYEEEE. This CDR3 reads CASSPRVVLGSSYEQYF. CDR3 bases: TGTGCCAGCAGCCCTCGGGTCGTGCTCGGCAGCTCCTACGAGCAGTACTTC.

A few counts support this clone. V is TRBV5-1 and J is TRBJ1-2, with TRBD1 as a possible D gene (5 bases). Germline V gene sequence: CDR1 SGHRS, CDR2 YFSETQ. Trimming removed 0 bases from V and 4 bases from J, with 10 bases in between. CDR3 length: 14 residues. The CDR3 spells CASSLGQTFYGYTF. CDR3 nucleotide sequence: TGCGCCAGCAGCTTGGGACAGACATTCTATGGCTACACCTTC.

V usage is TRBV6-6 and J usage is TRBJ2-5; TRBD2 aligns across 11 bases. Germline loops: CDR1 MNHNY, CDR2 SVGAGI (reference sequence). This CDR3 comprises 16 residues. Germline trimming cut 5 bases from V and 5 bases from J; bases unmatched to any gene: 10. CDR3 nucleotides: TGTGCCAGCAGTAAACTAGCGGGGGTGCTGGAGGAGACCCAGTACTTC. Residues: CASSKLAGVLEETQYF.

In this sample, this clone turned up once. V and J are TRBV10-2 and TRBJ2-7; D possibly corresponds to TRBD1 (5 bases). The V and J ends lost 3 bases and 4 bases respectively, with 10 bases between them. Germline V gives CDR1 WSHSY, CDR2 SAAADI. CDR3 length: 13 residues. DNA of the CDR3: TGCGCCAGCAGTGACGACAGCTTTTACGAGCAGTACTTC. Its protein product is CASSDDSFYEQYF.

The rearrangement uses TRBV6-1 and TRBJ1-2, with D possibly matching TRBD1 (5 bases). The CDR3 has 14 amino acids. Trimming cost V 5 bases and J 5 bases, with 15 bases left between them. Germline assignment: CDR1 MNHNS and CDR2 SASEGT. The CDR3 bases are TGTGCCAGCAGTACCGGGACCTCTCCTTATGGCTACACCTTC. Its protein product is CASSTGTSPYGYTF.

The chain has TRBV9 and TRBJ2-7; 12 nucleotides align to TRBD2. Unmatched junction bases numbered 14, after V lost 4 bases and J lost 3 bases. The CDR3 has 18 amino acids. Germline-derived CDR1 and CDR2 are SGDLS and YYNGEE. The CDR3 loop is CASSLRTSGTNFYYEQYF. The CDR3 DNA reads TGTGCCAGCAGCCTTCGGACTAGCGGGACTAATTTCTACTACGAGCAGTACTTC.

The CDR3 loop is CASNEHLTSYTF. DNA of the CDR3: TGTGCCAGTAATGAACACCTGACGAGCTACACCTTC. This chain uses TRBV19 with TRBJ1-2; no clear D. This CDR3 has 12 amino acids. Germline CDR1 is LNHDA and CDR2 is SQIVND (reference sequence). V shed 7 bases and J shed 9 bases, with 15 bases lying between them.

The rearrangement uses TRBV7-7 and TRBJ2-2, with D possibly TRBD2 on 6 matching bases. This CDR3 region has 14 residues. Germline CDR1 SSHAT, CDR2 FNYEAQ (reference sequence). CDR3 in amino acids: CASGPGVDTGELFF. For the CDR3, the DNA is TGTGCTAGCGGCCCGGGGGTAGACACCGGGGAGCTGTTTTTT.

This clone appeared many times. The chain employs TRBV19 and TRBJ1-2; D call uncertain. The germline CDR1 and CDR2 sequences are LNHDA and SQIVND (reference sequence). Deletions cut 5 bases from V and 6 bases from J, with 13 bases between. The CDR3 sequence is 13 residues long. DNA for the CDR3: TGTGCCAGTAGTCCTTCACTACCTAATGGCTACACCTTC. It codes for CASSPSLPNGYTF.

The chain links TRBV30 to TRBJ1-2; perhaps TRBD1 as D (6 bases). Germline-derived CDR1 and CDR2 are GTSNPN and SVGIG (reference sequence). The CDR3 covers 13 residues. Trimming shortened V by 3 bases and J by 7 bases, and 15 bases separated the two germline ends. CDR3 residues: CAWRENRVGGYTF. In DNA form, the CDR3 reads TGTGCCTGGAGGGAAAACAGGGTGGGTGGCTACACCTTC.

The genes are TRBV6-5 and TRBJ2-7; no clear D. The CDR3 is 15 amino acids. The V gene lost 0 bases and the J gene lost 6 bases, with 15 bases spanning the gap. Germline lookup yields CDR1 MNHEY and CDR2 SVGAGI. The CDR3 loop is CASSYSSQADVEQYF. The CDR3 nucleotides read TGTGCCAGCAGTTACTCGTCGCAGGCCGATGTCGAGCAGTACTTC.

The V call is TRBV5-6, the J call TRBJ1-1; 8 positions match TRBD1. V was pared by 4 bases and J by 1 base, with 6 bases of the junction left unmatched. Germline values: CDR1 SGHDT, CDR2 YYEEEE. The length of the CDR3 is 15 residues. CDR3 DNA: TGTGCCAGCAGCGTCCCCGGGACAGGGAACACTGAAGCTTTCTTT. Protein product: CASSVPGTGNTEAFF.

Only a few counts were recorded for this clone. This sequence joins TRBV18 and TRBJ2-3; tentative D call: TRBD2 (6 bases). V was clipped by 3 bases and J by 4 bases, with 8 bases between them. The CDR3 is 13 amino acids. In germline, CDR1 is KGHSH, CDR2 LQKENI. CDR3: CASSPEGPDTQYF. CDR3 in DNA: TGTGCCAGCTCACCGGAGGGTCCAGATACGCAGTATTTT. Supplemented by reference TRBV18 and TRBJ2-3, the full variable domain reads NAGVMQNPRHLVRRRGQEARLRCSPMKGHSHVYWYRQLPEEGLKFMVYLQKENIIDESGMPKERFSAEFPKEGPSILRIQQVVRGDSAAYFCASSPEGPDTQYFGPGTRLTVL.

The V and J genes are TRBV6-1 and TRBJ1-5; no definite D call. This CDR3 has 16 residues. CDR1 MNHNS and CDR2 SASEGT come from the germline V gene. The V gene lost 0 bases and the J gene lost 2 bases, with 11 bases spanning the gap. The CDR3 region is CASSEAREWGNQPQHF. Here the CDR3 DNA reads TGTGCCAGCAGTGAAGCGCGTGAATGGGGCAATCAGCCCCAGCATTTT.

The CDR3 region has the DNA TGTGCCAGCAGGGGATCCACTAGCGGGCCCTACGGAGTCCAGTACTTC. It encodes CASRGSTSGPYGVQYF. The chain has TRBV7-2 and TRBJ2-5; 9 bases line up with TRBD2. Germline loops: CDR1 SGHTA, CDR2 FQGNSA. V trimming: 6 bases; J trimming: 10 bases; junction bases outside the gene matches: 18. The CDR3 length is 16 residues.

The chain is built from TRBV19 and TRBJ1-1; a weak D match, TRBD1 (5 bases). The germline gives CDR1 LNHDA, CDR2 SQIVND (reference sequence). Trimming took 7 bases from V and 4 from J, leaving 16 bases between them. The CDR3 is made up of 14 amino acids. CDR3 nucleotides: TGTGCCAGTACCGTCGGGACGGGGGGCACTGAAGCTTTCTTT. It translates to CASTVGTGGTEAFF.

The CDR3 nucleotides are TGTGCCAGCAGCTTAGTCGCCAACACAGATACGCAGTATTTT. Amino acid sequence: CASSLVANTDTQYF. The J gene is TRBJ2-3, the V gene TRBV11-3; no reliable D call. V lost 1 base and J 2 bases, leaving 7 bases between the germline ends. Germline CDR1 and CDR2: SGHNT and YENEEA. CDR3 length: 14 amino acids.

This chain links TRBV5-1 with TRBJ2-1; 7 bases are a match to TRBD2. V trimming: 4 bases; J trimming: 9 bases; junction bases outside the gene matches: 16. The CDR3 is made up of 16 amino acids. The germline V gene has CDR1 SGHRS and CDR2 YFSETQ. The CDR3 DNA sequence: TGCGCCAGCAGCCCGAGAACCAGCGGGGCTTCAATTGAGCAGTTCTTC. Translation: CASSPRTSGASIEQFF.

The rearrangement links TRBV9 to TRBJ2-3; 11 nucleotides align to TRBD2. This CDR3 is 18 amino acids long. Germline CDR1 reads SGDLS; CDR2 reads YYNGEE. V shed 0 bases and J 6 bases; nucleotides not matched to a gene: 12. Written as DNA, the CDR3 is TGTGCCAGCAGCGTAGAATCGACTAGCGGGGTTGCGGCTGATACGCAGTATTTT. This codes for CASSVESTSGVAADTQYF.

This clone has a handful of counts. The J gene is TRBJ1-4, the V gene TRBV11-2; tentatively, D is TRBD1 (5 bases). Per the germline V gene, CDR1 is SGHAT and CDR2 is FQNNGV. This CDR3 contains 13 residues. The V and J ends lost 8 bases and 7 bases respectively, with 14 bases between them. The CDR3 here is CASGRVVGEKLFF. In DNA form, the CDR3 reads TGTGCCAGCGGCAGGGTTGTCGGTGAAAAACTGTTTTTT. Full variable domain (rest looked up from reference TRBV11-2 and TRBJ1-4): EAGVAQSPRYKIIEKRQSVAFWCNPISGHATLYWYQQILGQGPKLLIQFQNNGVVDDSQLPKDRFSAERLKGVDSTLKIQPAKLEDSAVYLCASGRVVGEKLFFGSGTQLSVL.

The chain is built from TRBV5-4 and TRBJ2-3, with 10 bases fitting TRBD2. Trimming took 1 base from V and 4 from J; bases not matched to a gene: 6. CDR1 and CDR2 from the germline V gene are SGHNT and YYREEE (reference sequence). The length of the CDR3 is 16 residues. The chain's CDR3 is CASSLMSGRVPDTQYF. CDR3 DNA sequence: TGTGCCAGCAGCTTGATGAGCGGGAGGGTTCCAGATACGCAGTATTTT.

This clone was found a few times. The CDR3 loop reads CASRPGTGNRPQHF. The CDR3 DNA is TGTGCCAGCAGACCCGGGACGGGCAATCGTCCCCAGCATTTT. The rearrangement links TRBV6-5 to TRBJ1-5, with D perhaps matching TRBD1 (5 bases). Trimming removed 6 bases from V and 10 bases from J, with 19 bases in between. Germline CDR1 is MNHEY and CDR2 is SVGAGI. CDR3 length equals 14 residues.